The sequence of this T cell receptor beta chain was determined in a study of human T cells and chemical hapten exposure. TCRdb called the RACE reads again in MiXCR, with one record for every CDR3 protein. The table shows over 70,000 distinct CDR3 sequences, with roughly 15% occurring only once. V was cut by 3 bases and J by 1 base, with 11 bases left in between. The CDR3 consists of 15 residues. Germline CDR1 reads SGHVS; CDR2 reads FQNEAQ. Time point in this sample: pre-sensitization, week 0. The treatment was: therapeutic diphenylcyclopropenone sensitization with weekly scalp DPC. The V gene is TRBV7-8, the J gene TRBJ2-3; TRBD1 is a possible D gene (6 bases). Sequenced here: whole blood, sampled in connection with sensitization to the hapten diphenylcyclopropenone (DPC). The source of this sequence is a woman between 45 and 60 years old with alopecia areata. Some clones in this sample may be carry-over from other donors' samples. The CDR3 DNA reads TGTGCCAGCAGCTTCCGGGACACGGGCACAGATACGCAGTATTTT. It specifies CASSFRDTGTDTQYF.